This T cell receptor beta chain was sequenced for a study of response to subunit inactivated influenza vaccine. The study's findings and limits: Few new T cells, the authors suggested, are recruited by each seasonal influenza vaccination.

TCRdb analysed the RT-PCR reads with MiXCR anew, one entry per CDR3 protein. The sample carries around 320,000 distinct CDR3 sequences, about 20% recorded once. Notes on this clonotype: As yet, its antigen is unknown.

This CDR3 has 14 amino acids. Trimming cost V 1 base and J 3 bases, with 10 bases left between them. Germline loops: CDR1 SGHRS, CDR2 YFSETQ. The sequencing here drew on PBMCs from blood, taken 21 months after vaccination. The gene calls are TRBV5-1 and TRBJ1-2; no firm D call. The receptor's source is a man aged 50 to 69 who received an inactivated influenza vaccine. CDR3: CASSLMQRYYGYTF. The CDR3 region has the DNA TGCGCCAGCAGCTTGATGCAGCGATACTATGGCTACACCTTC.